These T cell receptor beta chains were read from a single sample in a study of human T cells and chemical hapten exposure. TCRdb re-derived calls from the RACE reads in MiXCR, one entry per CDR3 protein. The sample shows under 300,000 distinct CDR3 sequences, over 7.5% of them seen only once. The sample here was whole blood, taken in connection with sensitization to the hapten diphenylcyclopropenone (DPC). All receptors derive from a man between 18 and 29 years old with alopecia areata. Some clones in this sample may be carry-over from other donors' samples. Each CDR3 is given with its conserved first and last residue. Fields, in order: CDR3 protein, CDR3 DNA, D gene, clone size, J gene, V gene. D genes are given only for firm matches. Not every row has a clone size; where given, it reads once, few, many or a size class.

CDR3: CASSLRQGAYEQYF; DNA: TGTGCCAGCAGCCTCAGACAGGGTGCCTACGAGCAGTACTTC; D: TRBD1; size: -; J: TRBJ2-7; V: TRBV7-2
CDR3: CASSDGGHTEAFF; DNA: TGTGCCAGCAGTGACGGGGGGCACACTGAAGCTTTCTTT; D: -; size: -; J: TRBJ1-1; V: TRBV6-1
CDR3: CASSSIDRLYYGYTF; DNA: TGTGCCAGCAGTTCGATTGACCGCCTCTACTATGGCTACACCTTC; D: -; size: -; J: TRBJ1-2; V: TRBV6-6
CDR3: CSVTTPGSSYEQYF; DNA: TGCAGCGTGACTACTCCCGGGAGCTCCTACGAGCAGTACTTC; D: -; size: -; J: TRBJ2-7; V: TRBV29-1
CDR3: CASSRQESSGNTIYF; DNA: TGTGCCAGCAGCCGTCAGGAGAGCTCTGGAAACACCATATATTTT; D: -; size: -; J: TRBJ1-3; V: TRBV6-2/TRBV6-3
CDR3: CASSATTGGSYNEQFF; DNA: TGTGCCAGCAGCGCTACCACAGGGGGCTCCTACAATGAGCAGTTCTTC; D: TRBD1; size: many; J: TRBJ2-1; V: TRBV9
CDR3: CASSYQGQGKYTGELFF; DNA: TGTGCCAGCAGTTACCAAGGACAGGGAAAGTACACCGGGGAGCTGTTTTTT; D: TRBD1; size: few; J: TRBJ2-2; V: TRBV6-5
CDR3: CASSQFGRGYTGELFF; DNA: TGTGCCAGCAGCCAATTCGGCAGAGGCTACACCGGGGAGCTGTTTTTT; D: -; size: few; J: TRBJ2-2; V: TRBV14
CDR3: CASSPEHPGRASGTDTQYF; DNA: TGTGCCAGCAGCCCGGAACATCCGGGGAGGGCATCCGGCACAGATACGCAGTATTTT; D: TRBD2; size: few; J: TRBJ2-3; V: TRBV9
CDR3: CASSTGPGPSYEQYF; DNA: TGTGCCAGCAGCACGGGACCGGGACCGAGCTACGAGCAGTACTTC; D: -; size: -; J: TRBJ2-7; V: TRBV9
CDR3: CASSLSLGSGNTIYF; DNA: TGTGCCAGCAGTTTATCCCTGGGCTCTGGAAACACCATATATTTT; D: -; size: -; J: TRBJ1-3; V: TRBV27
CDR3: CASSPQGTLNYGYTF; DNA: TGTGCCAGCAGCCCACAGGGGACATTGAACTATGGCTACACCTTC; D: TRBD1; size: few; J: TRBJ1-2; V: TRBV6-6
CDR3: CSVGVPGRNYGYTF; DNA: TGCAGCGTTGGGGTCCCGGGACGTAACTATGGCTACACCTTC; D: -; size: many; J: TRBJ1-2; V: TRBV29-1
CDR3: CSAKAGEPDTQYF; DNA: TGCAGTGCGAAAGCGGGCGAGCCGGATACGCAGTATTTT; D: -; size: -; J: TRBJ2-3; V: TRBV20-1
CDR3: CATSDSGLVGDTQYF; DNA: TGTGCCACCAGTGACTCCGGACTAGTTGGAGATACGCAGTATTTT; D: TRBD2; size: few; J: TRBJ2-3; V: TRBV24-1
CDR3: CASAGGSLSYEQYF; DNA: TGTGCCAGCGCCGGTGGGTCCCTCTCCTACGAGCAGTACTTC; D: -; size: -; J: TRBJ2-7; V: TRBV2
CDR3: CASSLLKGQGHYGYTF; DNA: TGTGCCAGCAGCCTCTTAAAAGGACAGGGGCACTATGGCTACACCTTC; D: TRBD1; size: -; J: TRBJ1-2; V: TRBV3-1
CDR3: CASSGARVIPEAFF; DNA: TGTGCCAGCAGCGGGGCGAGGGTGATCCCTGAAGCTTTCTTT; D: -; size: -; J: TRBJ1-1; V: TRBV7-9
CDR3: CASSLVMAGEGNQPQHF; DNA: TGTGCCAGCAGCTTAGTAATGGCAGGGGAAGGCAATCAGCCCCAGCATTTT; D: -; size: few; J: TRBJ1-5; V: TRBV7-9
CDR3: CASSQLGGTDTQYF; DNA: TGCGCCAGCAGCCAATTAGGCGGGACAGATACGCAGTATTTT; D: -; size: many; J: TRBJ2-3; V: TRBV4-3
CDR3: CASSPYSEGRNNEQFF; DNA: TGTGCCAGCTCACCATACTCCGAGGGAAGGAACAATGAGCAGTTCTTC; D: -; size: -; J: TRBJ2-1; V: TRBV18
CDR3: CASSLPQVATNEKLFF; DNA: TGTGCCAGCAGTCTCCCTCAAGTTGCAACTAATGAAAAACTGTTTTTT; D: -; size: few; J: TRBJ1-4; V: TRBV28
CDR3: CASSLNTGKNYGYTF; DNA: TGTGCCAGCAGCCTAAATACGGGCAAAAACTATGGCTACACCTTC; D: -; size: few; J: TRBJ1-2; V: TRBV4-2
CDR3: CASSPDGPKNIQYF; DNA: TGTGCCAGCTCACCGGACGGACCTAAAAACATTCAGTACTTC; D: -; size: -; J: TRBJ2-4; V: TRBV18
CDR3: CASNLSRTDPNEQFF; DNA: TGTGCCAGCAACCTATCAAGGACTGACCCTAATGAGCAGTTCTTC; D: -; size: -; J: TRBJ2-1; V: TRBV7-2
CDR3: CASSQEKGAVQPQHF; DNA: TGTGCCAGCAGCCAAGAGAAGGGGGCAGTGCAGCCCCAGCATTTT; D: TRBD1; size: many; J: TRBJ1-5; V: TRBV4-2
CDR3: CASSQFQDTEAFF; DNA: TGTGCCAGCAGCCAGTTTCAGGACACTGAAGCTTTCTTT; D: -; size: -; J: TRBJ1-1; V: TRBV3-1
CDR3: CASSGHTGELFF; DNA: TGTGCCAGCAGCGGACACACCGGGGAGCTGTTTTTT; D: -; size: few; J: TRBJ2-2; V: TRBV6-5
CDR3: CASRRRISEAFF; DNA: TGTGCCAGCAGACGGCGGATTAGTGAAGCTTTCTTT; D: -; size: few; J: TRBJ1-1; V: TRBV28
CDR3: CASSQGQADEQFF; DNA: TGTGCCAGCAGCCAAGGCCAGGCGGATGAGCAGTTCTTC; D: -; size: few; J: TRBJ2-1; V: TRBV3-1
CDR3: CASSEPGDTGELFF; DNA: TGCGCCAGCAGCGAACCGGGGGACACCGGGGAGCTGTTTTTT; D: -; size: few; J: TRBJ2-2; V: TRBV5-1
CDR3: CASSPNGGPTTDTQYF; DNA: TGTGCCAGCTCACCAAACGGGGGCCCTACCACAGATACGCAGTATTTT; D: -; size: -; J: TRBJ2-3; V: TRBV18
CDR3: CAISDPTSAIPRGETQYF; DNA: TGTGCCATCAGTGATCCGACTAGCGCCATCCCCCGGGGGGAGACCCAGTACTTC; D: TRBD2; size: -; J: TRBJ2-5; V: TRBV10-3
CDR3: CASSLEAGARETQYF; DNA: TGTGCCAGCAGCTTGGAGGCAGGGGCCAGAGAGACCCAGTACTTC; D: -; size: -; J: TRBJ2-5; V: TRBV5-6
CDR3: CASSEWTGGRGYTF; DNA: TGTGCCAGCAGTGAATGGACAGGGGGTAGGGGCTACACCTTC; D: TRBD1; size: few; J: TRBJ1-2; V: TRBV25-1
CDR3: CASSLRPDSPDTQYF; DNA: TGTGCCAGCAGCTTAAGGCCAGACAGTCCAGATACGCAGTATTTT; D: -; size: -; J: TRBJ2-3; V: TRBV7-6
CDR3: CASRAGGLENEQFF; DNA: TGTGCCAGCAGGGCCGGGGGACTAGAGAATGAGCAGTTCTTC; D: TRBD2; size: -; J: TRBJ2-1; V: TRBV7-3
CDR3: CASSLRGTDTQYF; DNA: TGTGCCAGCAGCTTAAGGGGCACAGATACGCAGTATTTT; D: -; size: many; J: TRBJ2-3; V: TRBV5-1
CDR3: CASSPYPEAFF; DNA: TGTGCCAGCAGTCCCTACCCCGAAGCTTTCTTT; D: -; size: -; J: TRBJ1-1; V: TRBV7-9
CDR3: CASSLWGQGAKGTEAFF; DNA: TGCGCCAGCAGCTTGTGGGGTCAGGGGGCGAAAGGAACTGAAGCTTTCTTT; D: TRBD1; size: many; J: TRBJ1-1; V: TRBV5-1
CDR3: CASSWTVSSYEQYF; DNA: TGTGCCAGCAGTTGGACAGTTAGCTCCTACGAGCAGTACTTC; D: -; size: many; J: TRBJ2-7; V: TRBV6-5
CDR3: CASSEGPRSGYTF; DNA: TGTGCCAGCAGTGAAGGACCCAGGTCTGGCTACACCTTC; D: -; size: few; J: TRBJ1-2; V: TRBV2
CDR3: CASSTDRGDSEQFF; DNA: TGTGCCAGCAGCACGGACAGGGGGGATAGTGAGCAGTTCTTC; D: TRBD1; size: -; J: TRBJ2-1; V: TRBV7-8
CDR3: CSASPGAHSYEQYF; DNA: TGCAGCGCAAGCCCTGGGGCCCACTCCTACGAGCAGTACTTC; D: -; size: -; J: TRBJ2-7; V: TRBV29-1
CDR3: CASSIVGETNEKLFF; DNA: TGTGCCAGCAGCATAGTAGGGGAAACTAATGAAAAACTGTTTTTT; D: -; size: few; J: TRBJ1-4; V: TRBV21-1
CDR3: CASSLDRADTEAFF; DNA: TGTGCCAGCAGCCTTGACAGGGCGGACACTGAAGCTTTCTTT; D: TRBD1; size: many; J: TRBJ1-1; V: TRBV5-4